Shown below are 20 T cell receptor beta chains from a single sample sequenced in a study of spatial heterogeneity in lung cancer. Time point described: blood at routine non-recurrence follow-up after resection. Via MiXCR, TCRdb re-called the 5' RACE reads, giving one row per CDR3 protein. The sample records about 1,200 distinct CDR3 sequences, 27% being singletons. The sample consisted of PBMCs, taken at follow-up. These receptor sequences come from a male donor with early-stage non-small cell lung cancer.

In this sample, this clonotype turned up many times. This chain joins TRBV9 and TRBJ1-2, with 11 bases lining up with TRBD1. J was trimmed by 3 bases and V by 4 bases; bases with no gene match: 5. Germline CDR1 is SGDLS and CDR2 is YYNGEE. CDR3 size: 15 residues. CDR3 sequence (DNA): TGTGCCAGCAGCACGCGGACAGGGGGCGACTATGGCTACACCTTC. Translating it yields CASSTRTGGDYGYTF.

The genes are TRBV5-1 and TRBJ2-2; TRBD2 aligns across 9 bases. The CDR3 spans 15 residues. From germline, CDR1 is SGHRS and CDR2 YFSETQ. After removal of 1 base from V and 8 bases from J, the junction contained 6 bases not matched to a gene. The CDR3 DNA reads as TGCGCCAGCAGCTTGATGGTAGCGGGAGCGGGGGAGCTGTTTTTT. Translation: CASSLMVAGAGELFF. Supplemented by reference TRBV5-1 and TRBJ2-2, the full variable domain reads KAGVTQTPRYLIKTRGQQVTLSCSPISGHRSVSWYQQTPGQGLQFLFEYFSETQRNKGNFPGRFSGRQFSNSRSEMNVSTLELGDSALYLCASSLMVAGAGELFFGEGSRLTVL.

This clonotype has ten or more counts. The DNA for the CDR3 is TGTGCCATCAGTGGTACCGGGACAGGGACTGGCTACACCTTC. It encodes CAISGTGTGTGYTF. The chain joins TRBV10-3 to TRBJ1-2, with 9 bases fitting TRBD1. Germline CDR1 is ENHRY and CDR2 is SYGVKD. The CDR3 sequence is 14 residues long. The J segment lost 7 bases and the V segment lost 4 bases, leaving 7 bases of the junction unmatched.

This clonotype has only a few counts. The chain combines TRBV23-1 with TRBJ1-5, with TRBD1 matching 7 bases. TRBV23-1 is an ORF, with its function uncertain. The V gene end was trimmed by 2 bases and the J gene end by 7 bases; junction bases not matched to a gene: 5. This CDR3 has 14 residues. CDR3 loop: CASSQPDRDQPQHF. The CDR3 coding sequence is TGCGCCAGCAGTCAACCCGACAGGGACCAGCCCCAGCATTTT.

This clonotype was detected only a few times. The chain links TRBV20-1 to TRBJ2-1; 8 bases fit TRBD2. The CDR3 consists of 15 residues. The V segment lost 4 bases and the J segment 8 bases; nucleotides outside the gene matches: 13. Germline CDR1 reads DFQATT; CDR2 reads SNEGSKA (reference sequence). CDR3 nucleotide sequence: TGCAGTGCTAAGCCCGGGCGGGGGGCTGGAGATGAGCAGTTCTTC. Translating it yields CSAKPGRGAGDEQFF.

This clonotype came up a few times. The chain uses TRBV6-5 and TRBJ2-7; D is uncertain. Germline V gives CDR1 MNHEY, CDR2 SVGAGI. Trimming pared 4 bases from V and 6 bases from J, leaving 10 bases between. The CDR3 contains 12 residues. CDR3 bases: TGTGCCAGCAGTTGCCCGCCCTCCGAGCAGTACGTC. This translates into CASSCPPSEQYV.

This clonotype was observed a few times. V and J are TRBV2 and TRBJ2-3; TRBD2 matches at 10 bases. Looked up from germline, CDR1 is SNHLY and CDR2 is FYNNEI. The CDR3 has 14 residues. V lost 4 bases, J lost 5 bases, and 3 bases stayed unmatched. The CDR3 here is CASSGTSGKDTQYF. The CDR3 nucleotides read TGTGCCAGCAGTGGAACTAGCGGGAAAGATACGCAGTATTTT.

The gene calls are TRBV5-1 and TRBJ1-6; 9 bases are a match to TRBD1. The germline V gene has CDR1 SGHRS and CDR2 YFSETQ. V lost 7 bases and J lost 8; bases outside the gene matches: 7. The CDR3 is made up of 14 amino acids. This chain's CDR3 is CASGKRDRDSPLHF. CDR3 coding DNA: TGCGCCAGCGGGAAACGGGACAGGGATTCACCCCTCCACTTT.

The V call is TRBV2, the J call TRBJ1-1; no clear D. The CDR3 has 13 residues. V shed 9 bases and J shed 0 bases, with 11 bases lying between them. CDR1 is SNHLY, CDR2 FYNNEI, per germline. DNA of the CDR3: TGTGCCAGGGACGGACCCATGAACACTGAAGCTTTCTTT. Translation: CARDGPMNTEAFF.

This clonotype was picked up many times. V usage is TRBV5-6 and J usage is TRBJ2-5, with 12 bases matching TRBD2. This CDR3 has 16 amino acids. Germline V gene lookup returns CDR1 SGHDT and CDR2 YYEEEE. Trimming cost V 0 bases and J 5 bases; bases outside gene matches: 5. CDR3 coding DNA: TGTGCCAGCAGCTTGGTGACTAGCGGGGGAGTGGAGACCCAGTACTTC. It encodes CASSLVTSGGVETQYF.

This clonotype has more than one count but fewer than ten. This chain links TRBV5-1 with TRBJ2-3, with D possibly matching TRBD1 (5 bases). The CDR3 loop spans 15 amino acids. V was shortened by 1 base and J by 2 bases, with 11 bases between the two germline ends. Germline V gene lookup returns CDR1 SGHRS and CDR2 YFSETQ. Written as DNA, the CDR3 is TGCGCCAGCAGCTTGTGGACACGAGCCACAGATACGCAGTATTTT. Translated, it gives CASSLWTRATDTQYF.

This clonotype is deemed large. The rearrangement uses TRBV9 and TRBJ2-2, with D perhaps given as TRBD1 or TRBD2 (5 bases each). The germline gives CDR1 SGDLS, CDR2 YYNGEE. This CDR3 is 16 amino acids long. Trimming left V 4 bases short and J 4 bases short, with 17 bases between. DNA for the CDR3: TGTGCCAGCAGCCCGCTGCAGGGACCGGGCACCGGGGAGCTGTTTTTT. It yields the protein CASSPLQGPGTGELFF.

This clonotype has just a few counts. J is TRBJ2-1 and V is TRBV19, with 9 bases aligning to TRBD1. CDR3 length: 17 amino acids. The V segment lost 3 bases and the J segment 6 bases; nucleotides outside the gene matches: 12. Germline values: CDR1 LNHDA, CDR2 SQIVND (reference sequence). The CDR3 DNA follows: TGTGCCAGTAGTATGTGGCTGGACAGGGGAGTATCCAATGAGCAGTTCTTC. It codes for CASSMWLDRGVSNEQFF.

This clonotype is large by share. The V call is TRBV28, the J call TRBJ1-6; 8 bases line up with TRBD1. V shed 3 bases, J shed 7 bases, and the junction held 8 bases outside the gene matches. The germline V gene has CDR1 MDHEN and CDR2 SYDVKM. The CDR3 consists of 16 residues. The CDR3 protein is CASSFQRGTGNSPLHF. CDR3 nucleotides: TGTGCCAGCAGTTTCCAGAGAGGGACAGGAAATTCACCCCTCCACTTT.

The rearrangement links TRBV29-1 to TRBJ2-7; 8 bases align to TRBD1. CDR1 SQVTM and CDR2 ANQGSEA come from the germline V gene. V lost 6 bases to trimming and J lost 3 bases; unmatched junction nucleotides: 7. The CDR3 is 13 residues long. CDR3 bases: TGCAGCGTCACGACAGGGGCGATCTACGAGCAGTACTTC. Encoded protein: CSVTTGAIYEQYF.

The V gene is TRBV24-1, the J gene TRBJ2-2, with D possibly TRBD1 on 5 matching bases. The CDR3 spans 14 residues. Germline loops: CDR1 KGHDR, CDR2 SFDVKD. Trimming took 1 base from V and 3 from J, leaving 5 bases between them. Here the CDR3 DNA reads TGTGCCACCAGTGATTTCAGGGACACCGGGGAGCTGTTTTTT. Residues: CATSDFRDTGELFF.

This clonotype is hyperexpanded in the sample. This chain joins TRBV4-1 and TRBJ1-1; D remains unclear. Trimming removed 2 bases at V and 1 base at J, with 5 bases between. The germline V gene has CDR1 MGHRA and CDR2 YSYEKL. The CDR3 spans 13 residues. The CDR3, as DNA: TGCGCCAGCAGCCAAAGGGCGAACACTGAAGCTTTCTTT. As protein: CASSQRANTEAFF.

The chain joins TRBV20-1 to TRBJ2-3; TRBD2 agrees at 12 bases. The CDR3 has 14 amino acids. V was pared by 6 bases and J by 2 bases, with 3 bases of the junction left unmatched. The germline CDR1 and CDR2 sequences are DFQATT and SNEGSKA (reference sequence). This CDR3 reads CSARLAGVTDTQYF. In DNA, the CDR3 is TGCAGTGCACGACTAGCGGGAGTCACAGATACGCAGTATTTT.

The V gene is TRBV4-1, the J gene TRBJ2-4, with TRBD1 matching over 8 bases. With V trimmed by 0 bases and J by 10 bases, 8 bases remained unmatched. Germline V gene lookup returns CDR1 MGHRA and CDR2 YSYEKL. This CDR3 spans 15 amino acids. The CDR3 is CASSQDPTGDRIQYF. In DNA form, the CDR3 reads TGCGCCAGCAGCCAAGATCCGACAGGGGATAGAATTCAGTACTTC.

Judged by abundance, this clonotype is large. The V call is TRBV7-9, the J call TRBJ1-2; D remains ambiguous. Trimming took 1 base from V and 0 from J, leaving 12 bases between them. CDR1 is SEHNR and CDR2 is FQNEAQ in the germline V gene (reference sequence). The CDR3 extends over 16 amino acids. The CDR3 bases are TGTGCCAGCAGCTTAGACCGTGGTGGATCTAACTATGGCTACACCTTC. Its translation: CASSLDRGGSNYGYTF. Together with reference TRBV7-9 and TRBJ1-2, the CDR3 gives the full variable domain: DTGVSQNPRHKITKRGQNVTFRCDPISEHNRLYWYRQTLGQGPEFLTYFQNEAQLEKSRLLSDRFSAERPKGSFSTLEIQRTEQGDSAMYLCASSLDRGGSNYGYTFGSGTRLTVV.